This T cell receptor beta chain comes out of a study of shared clonotypes between healthy human individuals. Whole-study context: Contributing individuals were two females and three males aged 18 to 49.

Sorted-subset replicate PCR reactions contained 150 to 200 ng DNA, corresponding to about 30,000 T cell genomes. Sequencing was performed with immunoSEQ multiplex PCR; in TCRdb, only in-frame clones are kept and a portion is missing. The sample contains about 2 million clones, about 95% of which appear only once. The naive CD8 subset, CD45RO-negative cells positively selected for CCR7, excluded terminally differentiated effector memory CD45RA+ cells. J lost 0 bases, V lost 0 bases, and 6 bases had no gene match. The CDR3 has 18 residues. The germline V gene encodes CDR1 MNHEY and CDR2 SMNVEV (reference sequence).

The sample was naive CD8+ T cells sorted from blood. The source of this sequence is a man aged 18 to 29 in good health. The rearrangement uses TRBV27 and TRBJ2-1; 9 nucleotides line up with TRBD2. The CDR3 bases are TGTGCCAGCAGTTTATCGCCTAGCGGGGTCAGCTCCTACAATGAGCAGTTCTTC. Protein: CASSLSPSGVSSYNEQFF.